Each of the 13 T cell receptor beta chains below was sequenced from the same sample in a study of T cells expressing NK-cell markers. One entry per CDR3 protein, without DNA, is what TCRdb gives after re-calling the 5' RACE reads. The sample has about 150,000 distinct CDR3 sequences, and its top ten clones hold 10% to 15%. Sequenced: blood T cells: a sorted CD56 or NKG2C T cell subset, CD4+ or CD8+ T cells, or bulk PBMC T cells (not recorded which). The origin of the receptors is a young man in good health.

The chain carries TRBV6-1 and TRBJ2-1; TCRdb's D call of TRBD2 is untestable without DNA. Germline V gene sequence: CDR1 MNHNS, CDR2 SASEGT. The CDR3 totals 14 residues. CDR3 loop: CASSRTSVEDEQFF.

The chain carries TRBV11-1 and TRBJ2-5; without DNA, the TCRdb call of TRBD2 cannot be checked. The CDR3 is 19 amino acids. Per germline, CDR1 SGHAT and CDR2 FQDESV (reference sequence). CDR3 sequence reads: CASSLELAGGPHFQETQYF.

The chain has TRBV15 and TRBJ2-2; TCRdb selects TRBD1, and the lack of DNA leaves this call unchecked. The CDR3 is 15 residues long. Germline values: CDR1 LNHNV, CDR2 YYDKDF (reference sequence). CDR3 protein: CATSGSTVATGELFF.

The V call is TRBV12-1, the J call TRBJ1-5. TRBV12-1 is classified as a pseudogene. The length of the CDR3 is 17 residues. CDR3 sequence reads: CASSPVGRLYSNQPQHF.

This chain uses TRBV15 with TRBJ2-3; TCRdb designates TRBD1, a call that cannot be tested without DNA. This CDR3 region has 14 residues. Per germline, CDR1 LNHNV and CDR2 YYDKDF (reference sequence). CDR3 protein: CATSMGGVEDTQYF.

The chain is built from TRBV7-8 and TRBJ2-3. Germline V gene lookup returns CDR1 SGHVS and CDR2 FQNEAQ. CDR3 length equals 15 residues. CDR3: CASSLVLGSTDTQYF.

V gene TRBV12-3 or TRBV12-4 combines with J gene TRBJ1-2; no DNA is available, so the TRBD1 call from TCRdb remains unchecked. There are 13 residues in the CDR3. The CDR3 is CASSLGTGYGYTF.

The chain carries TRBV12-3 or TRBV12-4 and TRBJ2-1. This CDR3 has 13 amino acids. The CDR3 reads CASSSWMGNEQFF.

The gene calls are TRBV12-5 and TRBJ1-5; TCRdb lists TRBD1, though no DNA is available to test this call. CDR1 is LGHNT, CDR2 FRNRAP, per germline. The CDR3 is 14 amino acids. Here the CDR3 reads CASGLATGDQPQHF.

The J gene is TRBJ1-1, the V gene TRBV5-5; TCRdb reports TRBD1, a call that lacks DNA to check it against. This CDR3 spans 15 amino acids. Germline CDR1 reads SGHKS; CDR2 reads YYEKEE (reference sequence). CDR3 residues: CASSLEGFIGGEAFF.

The CDR3 here is CASSPDAAGETQYF. The V call is TRBV12-3 or TRBV12-4, the J call TRBJ2-5; as DNA is missing, the TRBD2 call by TCRdb cannot be tested. The CDR3 totals 14 residues.

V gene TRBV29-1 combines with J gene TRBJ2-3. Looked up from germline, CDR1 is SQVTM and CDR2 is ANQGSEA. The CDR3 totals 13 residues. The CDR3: CSVEDVGTDTQYF.

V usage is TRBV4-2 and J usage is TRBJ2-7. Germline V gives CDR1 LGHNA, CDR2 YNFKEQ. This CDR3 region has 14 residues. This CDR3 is CASSQDSQFYEQYF.